This entry concerns a single T cell receptor (beta chain). Its antigen is undetermined. Germline CDR1 SGDLS, CDR2 YYNGEE. Trimming removed 0 bases from V and 3 bases from J, with 16 bases in between. The CDR3 is 17 amino acids. Method: immunoSEQ multiplex PCR; TCRdb's copy keeps in-frame clones and lacks some. The repertoire holds approximately 100,000 clones, with 75% to 95% as singletons. The data are from a study of OX40 agonist ivuxolimab in advanced cancers. Across the study: Ivuxolimab doses were 0.01, 0.1, 0.3, 1.5, 3 or 10 mg/kg every 2 weeks. Patients with hepatocellular carcinoma, melanoma, renal cell or head and neck cancer made up the dose-escalation patients. There were three patients with partial responses, one having hepatocellular carcinoma and two cutaneous melanoma.

The study, taken as a whole, reports: Certain nonresponders additionally had low normalized T-cell clonal expansion.

Source: CD4+ or CD8+ T cells sorted from blood, taken in a trial of the OX40 agonist ivuxolimab. The clonotype comes from an adult with an advanced solid tumor such as melanoma, head and neck, liver or kidney cancer. The chain has TRBV9 and TRBJ2-1; no clear D gene. This CDR3 is CASSVVEGSGNYNEQFF. CDR3 in DNA: TGTGCCAGCAGCGTAGTGGAAGGGTCCGGCAACTACAATGAGCAGTTCTTC.